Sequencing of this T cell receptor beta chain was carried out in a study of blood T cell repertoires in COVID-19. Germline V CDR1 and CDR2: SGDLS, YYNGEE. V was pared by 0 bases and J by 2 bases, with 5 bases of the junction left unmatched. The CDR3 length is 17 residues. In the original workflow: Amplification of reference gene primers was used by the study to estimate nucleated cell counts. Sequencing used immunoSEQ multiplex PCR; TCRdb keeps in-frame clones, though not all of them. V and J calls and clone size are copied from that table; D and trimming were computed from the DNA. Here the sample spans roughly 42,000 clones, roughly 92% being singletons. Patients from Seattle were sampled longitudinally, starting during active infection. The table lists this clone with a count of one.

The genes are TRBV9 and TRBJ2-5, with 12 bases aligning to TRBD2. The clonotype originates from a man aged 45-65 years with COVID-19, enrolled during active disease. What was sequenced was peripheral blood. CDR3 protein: CASSVGRTSGIQETQYF. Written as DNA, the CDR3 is TGTGCCAGCAGCGTAGGAAGGACTAGCGGGATTCAAGAGACCCAGTACTTC.